This paragraph covers one TCR beta chain sequence. The data are from a study of blood T cell repertoires in COVID-19. In the original analysis: Estimated nucleated cell counts came from reference gene primer amplification. Here immunoSEQ multiplex PCR was the method, and the copy in TCRdb shows in-frame clones only, minus some. D and trimming come from the DNA, and the V and J calls and clone size come from that table. The data contain a few hundred thousand clones, approximately 87% of them singletons. The CDR3 contains 13 residues. V lost 4 bases, J lost 8 bases, and 5 bases stayed unmatched. Germline V CDR1 and CDR2: LNHDA, SQIVND (reference sequence).

The sequence was collected from a man in his sixties with acute or convalescent COVID-19. Sample: peripheral blood. V gene TRBV19 combines with J gene TRBJ2-1, with 7 bases fitting TRBD2. The CDR3, as DNA: TGTGCCAGTAGTACTTCTAGCGGCTATGAGCAGTTCTTC. Translating it yields CASSTSSGYEQFF.